Detailed here is one T cell receptor beta chain. Its antigen is still unknown. The authors prepared the TCRbeta library with unique molecular identifiers. TCRdb itself ran the PCR reads through MiXCR, one entry per CDR3 protein. The sample records 550,000 to 800,000 distinct CDR3 sequences, approximately 14% being singletons. The data were taken from a study of T-cell reconstitution after alpha-beta-depleted transplantation in children. J was trimmed by 6 bases and V by 2 bases; bases with no gene match: 7. The germline CDR1 and CDR2 sequences are SGHVS and FNYEAQ. CDR3 size: 15 residues. Study findings and constraints: Newly produced T cells mostly accounted for T-cell counts and diversity one year post-transplant. Some patients' high day-60 TCRbeta diversity was traced to surviving recipient T cells and thymic progenitors. About two months after transplant, alpha-beta T cells reportedly came from several hundred expanded graft clones.

The input for sequencing was PBMCs, taken before TCRalphabeta/CD19-depleted stem cell transplant. This sequence joins TRBV7-6 and TRBJ2-7, with TRBD1 matching 10 bases. This TCR came from a girl aged 2-10 years with congenital amegakaryocytic thrombocytopenia, due to receive a stem cell transplant. The CDR3 nucleotides are TGTGCCAGCAGCTTAAATTGGGACAGGGGTTCCGAGCAGTACTTC. Encoded protein: CASSLNWDRGSEQYF.